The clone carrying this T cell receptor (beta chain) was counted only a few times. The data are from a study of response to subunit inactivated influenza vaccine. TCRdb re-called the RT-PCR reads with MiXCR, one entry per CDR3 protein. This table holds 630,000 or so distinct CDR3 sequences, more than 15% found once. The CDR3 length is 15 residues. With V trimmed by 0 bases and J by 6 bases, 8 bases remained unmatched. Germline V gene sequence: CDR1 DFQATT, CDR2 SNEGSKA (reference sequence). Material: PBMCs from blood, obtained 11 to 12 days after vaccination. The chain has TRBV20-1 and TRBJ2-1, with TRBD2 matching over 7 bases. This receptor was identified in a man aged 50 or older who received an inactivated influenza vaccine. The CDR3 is CSARDGAGVVNEQFF. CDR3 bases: TGCAGTGCTAGAGATGGGGCGGGAGTTGTCAATGAGCAGTTCTTC.